Listed below are T cell receptor beta chains from one sample, sequenced in a study of beta chain features in type 1 diabetes. Clones were read by immunoSEQ multiplex PCR, and TCRdb kept only the in-frame ones, dropping some. The sample consists of 100,000 to 150,000 clones, roughly a sixth of them appearing once. The sequenced sample was central memory CD4+ T cells from blood. All receptors come from a man aged 18-30 years with type 1 diabetes. Each CDR3 is given with its conserved first and last residue. A D gene is named only where the DNA matches it firmly. Size is stated for part of the rows, as once, few or many counts, or as a class when the clone is expanded.

CDR3 DNA: TGTGCCAGCAGCTCCTATACAGATACGCAGTATTTT; CDR3 protein: CASSSYTDTQYF; clone size: -; V gene: TRBV7-2; J gene: TRBJ2-3; D gene: -
CDR3 DNA: TGTGCCACACGGGACATAGGGAACACCGGGGAGCTGTTTTTT; CDR3 protein: CATRDIGNTGELFF; clone size: -; V gene: TRBV10-3; J gene: TRBJ2-2; D gene: -
CDR3 DNA: TGTGCCAGCAGTTACGGGATTGGTCAGCCCCAGCATTTT; CDR3 protein: CASSYGIGQPQHF; clone size: few; V gene: TRBV6-6; J gene: TRBJ1-5; D gene: -
CDR3 DNA: TGTGCCAGCAGTTCTGCAGGGGCGGATGAGCAGTTCTTC; CDR3 protein: CASSSAGADEQFF; clone size: -; V gene: TRBV27; J gene: TRBJ2-1; D gene: -
CDR3 DNA: TGTGCCAGCAGCTTAACCCCGAACACCGGGGAGCTGTTTTTT; CDR3 protein: CASSLTPNTGELFF; clone size: -; V gene: TRBV7-3; J gene: TRBJ2-2; D gene: -
CDR3 DNA: TGTGCCAGCAGTCGACAGGGCGACTCCTACGAGCAGTACTTC; CDR3 protein: CASSRQGDSYEQYF; clone size: few; V gene: TRBV2; J gene: TRBJ2-7; D gene: TRBD1
CDR3 DNA: TGTGCCAGCACTACTCTAGCGGTAACATACAATGAGCAGTTCTTC; CDR3 protein: CASTTLAVTYNEQFF; clone size: once; V gene: TRBV7-8; J gene: TRBJ2-1; D gene: TRBD2
CDR3 DNA: TGTGCCACCAGCAGAGGGAATCAACAAGAGACCCAGTACTTC; CDR3 protein: CATSRGNQQETQYF; clone size: few; V gene: TRBV15; J gene: TRBJ2-5; D gene: -
CDR3 DNA: TGTGCCAGCAGCATGACAGGAAACACTGAAGCTTTCTTT; CDR3 protein: CASSMTGNTEAFF; clone size: -; V gene: TRBV7-3; J gene: TRBJ1-1; D gene: -
CDR3 DNA: TGTGCCAGTAGTCGACTAGCGGGAGGCTACAATGAGCAGTTCTTC; CDR3 protein: CASSRLAGGYNEQFF; clone size: few; V gene: TRBV19; J gene: TRBJ2-1; D gene: TRBD2
CDR3 DNA: TGCGCCAGCAGCCAAGGCCACGGACGGAACAATGAGCAGTTCTTC; CDR3 protein: CASSQGHGRNNEQFF; clone size: few; V gene: TRBV4-1; J gene: TRBJ2-1; D gene: -
CDR3 DNA: TGTGCCAGCAGTGAAGCCCGGACTAGCGGGTACAATGAGCAGTTCTTC; CDR3 protein: CASSEARTSGYNEQFF; clone size: few; V gene: TRBV6-1; J gene: TRBJ2-1; D gene: TRBD2
CDR3 DNA: TGCGCCAGCAGTCTGGGCACCGGGGCCAATGAGCAGTTCTTC; CDR3 protein: CASSLGTGANEQFF; clone size: many; V gene: TRBV5-1; J gene: TRBJ2-1; D gene: -
CDR3 DNA: TGCGCCAGCAGCTTGGTGTCCAACGAGCAGTACTTC; CDR3 protein: CASSLVSNEQYF; clone size: once; V gene: TRBV5-1; J gene: TRBJ2-7; D gene: -
CDR3 DNA: TGTGCCATCGGCTCACAGGGGTACGAGCAGTACTTC; CDR3 protein: CAIGSQGYEQYF; clone size: -; V gene: TRBV10-3; J gene: TRBJ2-7; D gene: TRBD1
CDR3 DNA: TGCGCCAGCAGCTTGAACACAGGGGGGCAGGAGACCCAGTACTTC; CDR3 protein: CASSLNTGGQETQYF; clone size: -; V gene: TRBV5-1; J gene: TRBJ2-5; D gene: TRBD1
CDR3 DNA: TGTGCCAGCAGTGAATTTCCCCCGGGCAGCGCGAACACCGGGGAGCTGTTTTTT; CDR3 protein: CASSEFPPGSANTGELFF; clone size: -; V gene: TRBV6-1; J gene: TRBJ2-2; D gene: -
CDR3 DNA: TGTGCCAGCAGCTATAGGGAGACCCAGTACTTC; CDR3 protein: CASSYRETQYF; clone size: few; V gene: TRBV5-6; J gene: TRBJ2-5; D gene: -
CDR3 DNA: TGCAGCGTGGCAGACAGGGGGCTGAAAAACATTCAGTACTTC; CDR3 protein: CSVADRGLKNIQYF; clone size: -; V gene: TRBV29-1; J gene: TRBJ2-4; D gene: TRBD1
CDR3 DNA: TGTGCCAGCAGTGATTTCGGGCAGGGGCTTCATTCACCCCTCCACTTT; CDR3 protein: CASSDFGQGLHSPLHF; clone size: -; V gene: TRBV25-1; J gene: TRBJ1-6; D gene: -